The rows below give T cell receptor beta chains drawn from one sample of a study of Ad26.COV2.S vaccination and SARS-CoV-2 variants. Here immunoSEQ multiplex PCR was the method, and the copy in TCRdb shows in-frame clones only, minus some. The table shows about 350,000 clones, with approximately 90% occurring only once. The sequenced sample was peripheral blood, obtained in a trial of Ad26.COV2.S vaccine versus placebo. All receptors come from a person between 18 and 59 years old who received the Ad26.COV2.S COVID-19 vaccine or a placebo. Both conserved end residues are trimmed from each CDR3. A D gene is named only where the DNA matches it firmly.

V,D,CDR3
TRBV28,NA,ATRPLNYGYT
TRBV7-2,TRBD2,ASRGGLAAGNEQF
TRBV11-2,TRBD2,ASSPSVGREETQY
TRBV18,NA,ASSTLGGEFYEQY
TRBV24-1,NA,ATSDLSSPHEQF
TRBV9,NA,ASSVEDGGVVETQY
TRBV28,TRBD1,ATRLHRGSTEAF
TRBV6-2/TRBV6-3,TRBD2,ASSFPTSGGVKNIQY
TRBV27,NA,ASSSGTFGNSPLH
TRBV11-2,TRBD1,ASSFRDRGSLSSYEQY
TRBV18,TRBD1,ASSSGQGTDTQY
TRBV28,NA,ASSNLLSSYNEQF
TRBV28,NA,ASSPSRSPLH
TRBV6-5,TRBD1,ASSLTGSRGYT
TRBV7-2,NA,ASSLEVGVAF
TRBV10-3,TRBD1,AIRGTYGYT
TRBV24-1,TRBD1,ATSDRGQGGYT
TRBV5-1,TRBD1,ASSLGETGGEQY
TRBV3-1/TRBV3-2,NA,ASSQEATENTEAF
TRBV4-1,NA,ASRGGLMGNQPQH
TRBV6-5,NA,ASSSGTAANYGYT
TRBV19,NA,ASTAEGAGDEQF